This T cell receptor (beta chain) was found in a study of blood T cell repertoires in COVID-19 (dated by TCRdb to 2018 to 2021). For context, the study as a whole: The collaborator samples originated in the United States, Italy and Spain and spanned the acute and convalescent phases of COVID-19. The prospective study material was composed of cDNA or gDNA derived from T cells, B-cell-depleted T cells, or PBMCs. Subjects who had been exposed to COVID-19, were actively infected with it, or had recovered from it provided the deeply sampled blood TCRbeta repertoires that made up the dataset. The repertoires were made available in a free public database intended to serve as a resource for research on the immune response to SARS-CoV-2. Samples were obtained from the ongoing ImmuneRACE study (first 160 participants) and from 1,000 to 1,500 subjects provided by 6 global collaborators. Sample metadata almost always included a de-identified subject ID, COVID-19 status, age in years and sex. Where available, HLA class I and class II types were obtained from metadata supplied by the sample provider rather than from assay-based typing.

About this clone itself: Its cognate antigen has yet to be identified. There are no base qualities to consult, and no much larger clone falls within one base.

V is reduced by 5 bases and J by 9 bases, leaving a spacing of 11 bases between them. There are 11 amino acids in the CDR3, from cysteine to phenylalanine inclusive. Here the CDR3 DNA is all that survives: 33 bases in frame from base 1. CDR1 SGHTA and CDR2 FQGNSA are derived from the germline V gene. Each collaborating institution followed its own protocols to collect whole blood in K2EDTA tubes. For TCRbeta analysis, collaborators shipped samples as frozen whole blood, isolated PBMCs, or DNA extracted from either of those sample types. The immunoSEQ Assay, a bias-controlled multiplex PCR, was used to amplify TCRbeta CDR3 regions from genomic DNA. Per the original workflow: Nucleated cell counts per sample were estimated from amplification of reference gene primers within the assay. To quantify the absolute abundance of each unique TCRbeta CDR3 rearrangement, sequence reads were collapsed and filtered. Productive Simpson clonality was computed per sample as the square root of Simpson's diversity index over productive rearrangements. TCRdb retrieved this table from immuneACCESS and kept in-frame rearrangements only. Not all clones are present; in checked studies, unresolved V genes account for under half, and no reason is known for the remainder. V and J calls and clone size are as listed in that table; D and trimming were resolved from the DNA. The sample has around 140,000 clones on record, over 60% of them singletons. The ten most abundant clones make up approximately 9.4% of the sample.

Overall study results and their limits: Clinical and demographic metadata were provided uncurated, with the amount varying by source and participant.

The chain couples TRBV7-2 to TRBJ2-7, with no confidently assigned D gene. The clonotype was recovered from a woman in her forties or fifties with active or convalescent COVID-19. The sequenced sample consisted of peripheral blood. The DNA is TGTGCCAGCAGCCTAATACGAGGGCAGTACTTC. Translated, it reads CASSLIRGQYF.